This T cell receptor beta chain is from a study of blood T cell repertoires in COVID-19. Background on the study: T cells, B-cell-depleted T cells, or PBMCs provided the cDNA or gDNA that served as material.

The method was immunoSEQ multiplex PCR; TCRdb's version includes in-frame clones alone and lacks a portion of them. Counted here are about 130,000 clones, over 85% occurring once; the ten biggest clones make up approximately 5%. This TCR came from a man aged 55 to 70 with COVID-19, enrolled during active disease. Sequenced: peripheral blood.

This chain's CDR3 is CASNFPGQGATYEQYF. CDR3 bases: TGTGCCAGCAATTTCCCGGGACAGGGAGCGACCTACGAGCAGTACTTC. The V gene is TRBV2, the J gene TRBJ2-7; 9 positions agree with TRBD1. This CDR3 spans 16 amino acids. V lost 7 bases, J lost 2 bases, and 12 bases stayed unmatched. From germline, CDR1 is SNHLY and CDR2 FYNNEI.